These 8 T cell receptor beta chains came from one sample sequenced in a study of blood T cells in healthy people across ages. For the second PCR, which ran for 7 to 11 cycles, a sample-barcoded 5' primer and a J-beta primer mix were used. A single record per CDR3 protein comes from TCRdb applying MiXCR to the 5' RACE reads. Counted here are 1.5 million to 2 million distinct CDR3 sequences, about 49% occurring once; the ten biggest clones make up around 2.1%. Sequenced sample: blood. The receptors originated from a woman aged 40 to 55 in good health.

This clonotype was found a few times. The chain carries TRBV20-1 and TRBJ2-1; 10 bases align to TRBD2. Germline CDR1 DFQATT, CDR2 SNEGSKA (reference sequence). V lost 5 bases, J lost 0 bases, and 7 bases stayed unmatched. There are 16 residues in the CDR3. CDR3 residues: CSAEFSGGSSYNEQFF. CDR3 in DNA: TGCAGTGCTGAATTTAGCGGGGGGAGCTCCTACAATGAGCAGTTCTTC.

The chain uses TRBV7-2 and TRBJ2-7; possible D gene TRBD1, 5 bases. Germline CDR1 SGHTA, CDR2 FQGNSA. Trimming took 3 bases from V and 6 from J, leaving 12 bases between them. This CDR3 has 13 residues. As DNA, the CDR3 is TGTGCCAGCAGCTTTCAGACAGTCGGCGAGCAGTACTTC. Amino acid sequence: CASSFQTVGEQYF.

The chain has TRBV7-2 and TRBJ1-1; 9 bases fit TRBD1. Germline V CDR1 and CDR2: SGHTA, FQGNSA. The length of the CDR3 is 14 residues. The ends lost 0 bases at V and 7 bases at J; junction bases unmatched: 3. CDR3: CASSLAGTGFEAFF. For the CDR3, the DNA is TGTGCCAGCAGCTTAGCCGGGACAGGGTTTGAAGCTTTCTTT.

This chain connects TRBV20-1 to TRBJ1-5; TRBD1 is a possible D gene (6 bases). CDR3 length: 13 residues. Per germline, CDR1 DFQATT and CDR2 SNEGSKA (reference sequence). With 0 bases removed from V and 5 bases from J, the gap between germline ends came to 8 bases. The CDR3 DNA follows: TGCAGTGCTAGAGAGGACAGCGATCAGCCCCAGCATTTT. As protein: CSAREDSDQPQHF.

The chain recombines TRBV9 with TRBJ2-3; D uncertain. In germline, CDR1 is SGDLS, CDR2 YYNGEE. Trimming removed 0 bases at V and 3 bases at J, with 11 bases between. This CDR3 region has 15 residues. The CDR3 loop is CASSVVGWGTDTQYF. The CDR3 region has the DNA TGTGCCAGCAGCGTAGTTGGCTGGGGTACAGATACGCAGTATTTT.

This clonotype has just a few counts. This chain connects TRBV18 to TRBJ2-7, with a possible D match to TRBD1 (6 bases). From germline, CDR1 is KGHSH and CDR2 LQKENI. CDR3 size: 13 residues. With 3 bases removed from V and 3 bases from J, the gap between germline ends came to 9 bases. CDR3: CASSPQGNYEQYF. CDR3 DNA sequence: TGTGCCAGCTCACCCCAGGGGAACTACGAGCAGTACTTC.

The chain joins TRBV15 to TRBJ2-3; a possible D gene is TRBD2 (6 bases). CDR1 LNHNV and CDR2 YYDKDF come from the germline V gene (reference sequence). The CDR3 loop spans 15 amino acids. V lost 3 bases to trimming and J lost 2 bases, with 12 bases between them. The CDR3 protein is CATSSGGKNTDTQYF. Here the CDR3 DNA reads TGTGCCACCAGCAGCGGGGGAAAGAACACAGATACGCAGTATTTT.

V is TRBV4-3 and J is TRBJ1-1; D uncertain. Trimming took 4 bases from V and 0 from J, leaving 24 bases between them. There are 19 residues in the CDR3. Germline CDR1 is LGHNA and CDR2 is YSLEER. The CDR3 loop is CASSPTKEDPARMNTEAFF. In DNA, the CDR3 is TGCGCCAGCAGCCCCACGAAAGAGGACCCCGCTCGCATGAACACTGAAGCTTTCTTT.